The entry below describes one TCR beta chain. Its antigen is as yet unknown. Only in-frame clones appear in the TCRdb table, and some are missing; sequencing was by immunoSEQ multiplex PCR. The sample has approximately 11,000 clones, around nine tenths seen once; the top ten hold 38%. These data are taken from a study of T cell clonotyping in hematopoietic cell transplantation. Study-level points and caveats: Graft donor and pretransplant recipient Inverse Simpson Index values predicted broader posttransplant TCR diversity.

This receptor was identified in a male patient aged 60-70 years who had an allogeneic stem cell transplant from an unrelated donor, so the T cells may come from the graft donor. Some clones in this sample may be carry-over from other donors' samples. Material: PBMCs, obtained 180 days after allogeneic stem cell transplant.

CDR3: CASRAGTLATNEKLFF. The CDR3 nucleotides are TGCGCCAGCAGGGCCGGGACACTTGCAACTAATGAAAAACTGTTTTTT. This chain uses TRBV5-1 with TRBJ1-4; D is possibly TRBD1 (6 bases). Germline assignment: CDR1 SGHRS and CDR2 YFSETQ. V was cut by 5 bases and J by 0 bases, with 14 bases left in between. The CDR3 length is 16 residues.